The entry below describes one T cell receptor (beta chain). This clone was observed a few times. Its antigen has not been determined. Qualities for individual bases were not recorded, and no much larger clone is one base off. This sample was included in a study of cytomegalovirus exposure and HLA in healthy donors (TCRdb year 2017). Regarding the complete study: According to an earlier analysis of around 600 of the donors, about 190 million T cells yielded some 110 million unique TCR beta sequences and less than 300 Gb of sequence data. Of the 300 to 450 genotyped donors, over 65% fell in the genetic ancestry cluster associated with self-reported Caucasian donors. The aim of the study was to test whether cataloging public T cell receptors could identify signatures of past pathogen exposure. Four to six DR-DQ haplotypes were handled as single units for association and clustering because linkage in the cohort was strong. The number of typed donors differed by locus: roughly 629-640 for A, B, C, DRB1 and DQB1; some 500 for DQA1; over 600 for DPA1; and around 490 for DPB1. Rather than drawing on any new phenotypic data, the later analysis identified candidate immune exposures from TCR beta sequences and the way those sequences occurred across donors. Alongside the repertoire data, information on donor age, sex, ethnicity and CMV serostatus was compiled. All discovery cohort repertoires had been generated using a single sequencing platform. The study used immunosequencing to profile the T cell repertoires of under 700 subjects and linked those repertoires to cytomegalovirus serostatus. Besides the first cohort of roughly 700 subjects, a separate validation cohort made up of over a hundred different subjects was used. Across roughly 420 genotyped donors of the cohort, an average of approximately 200,000 unique TCR beta nucleotide sequences per donor were sequenced, and 15% to 20% of those sequences were non-productive. HLA typing covered class I and class II loci at four-digit resolution. In a later genetic analysis, genome-wide SNP genotypes for about 65% of the roughly 670 donors were used, and that subset was treated as a discovery cohort. High-throughput TCR immunosequencing, statistical association of individual TCRs with disease status, and machine learning were combined to predict cytomegalovirus infection status. A later analysis re-analyzed previously published TCR beta repertoires from several hundred donors and added high-resolution HLA genotyping to study TCR occurrence patterns. An earlier analysis of about 600 of the donors used high-throughput TCR beta sequencing to judge whether each TCR beta V gene segment behaved as functional or pseudogenic. An early release covering over 500 HLA-typed donors comprised about 300 gigabases of sequencing data and 85 million to 100 million unique TCR sequences. General study outcomes and caveats: A total of roughly 160 TCR beta chains were listed by the study as associated with cytomegalovirus. According to a later analysis, parvovirus B19, influenza, CMV and Epstein-Barr virus appeared linked to several top co-occurrence clusters. Across donors, most TCR sequences were observed very rarely, whereas some public TCRs were present in many individuals. In a later analysis, 16,951 TCR beta sequences were associated with specific HLA alleles at a false discovery rate of 0.05. Strong co-occurrence of HLA alleles, especially DR and DQ, made assigning TCR associations to individual alleles difficult. A later genetic analysis associated a missense DCLRE1C variant with V-gene and J-gene trimming of TCR beta chains, and an independent cohort replicated the association. Because counts were too low, about 15 rarely observed V segments, including chromosome 9 orphons, were left out of the earlier analysis of several hundred of the donors. The authors suggested that the approach could potentially be extended to other disease states and immunological phenotypes. Broadly in line with IMGT annotations, most TCR beta V segments showed up in productive rearrangements about 87% or about 30% of the time in an earlier analysis of around 550 of the donors. Correlated functional status among segregating V segments might be attributable to linkage disequilibrium, but an unknown experimental factor could not be ruled out. CMV serostatus was the only immune exposure information available for the cohort. Sequencing depth was assumed to be roughly uniform across donors in the presence/absence analyses, though that assumption may not hold. According to a later analysis, most CMV-associated TCR beta chains appeared to be HLA-restricted, and the HLA associations seemed to be driven largely by CMV exposure. The classifier was reported to diagnose cytomegalovirus status with high specificity and sensitivity in both the original and validation cohorts. This cohort had only TCR beta chains sequenced, and the lack of alpha or paired-chain data limited which features could be detected. A later genetic analysis reported fewer N-insertions in productive TCRs among donors in an Asian-associated ancestry cluster than the roughly 690-donor mean. A further reported finding was that TCR beta sequences accurately predicted the HLA-A and HLA-B alleles for most subjects in the first cohort. Because HLA typing was missing for some donors at each locus, association tests included only the typed subset. The sequencing pipeline was judged likely to have produced a cluster of highly shared sequence variants as a technical artifact. A few of the identified cytomegalovirus-associated TCR beta chains were confirmed in vitro to be specific for cytomegalovirus antigens. In a later analysis, HLA-associated TCR beta chains were found to be more clonally expanded and to have lower generation probabilities than equally common non-associated chains. A later analysis found that TCR association rates varied across HLA loci, with DRB1 alleles showing the most associated TCRs and HLA-C alleles the fewest.

The cohort consisted of 600 or so healthy bone marrow donors. Cohort members were all nominally healthy when sampled, although unrecorded immune exposures were likely present. The donor was CMV seronegative and was included in the group of 352 seronegative cohort members. A peripheral blood sample was provided by each donor, and peripheral blood mononuclear cells were used for TCR beta sequencing. Genomic DNA was extracted from the blood cell samples with the Qiagen DNeasy Blood Extraction Kit. The library was obtained by the immunoSEQ multiplex PCR assay. A mixture of 60 forward primers for TCR Vbeta segments and 13 reverse primers for TCR Jbeta segments was used in the multiplex PCR. The CDR3 region of rearranged TCR beta genes was amplified from genomic DNA by a multiplex PCR assay. The amplified TCR beta libraries were sequenced on the Illumina HiSeq System as 87-base-pair reads. The original methods were these. Across the 500 to 850 repertoires, a later analysis counted 80 million or so unique TCR beta chains, around 11 million of which were shared by at least two donors. Raw reads were error-corrected and collapsed into unique sequences by a nearest-neighbor algorithm in which closely related sequences were merged to remove PCR and sequencing errors. V, D and J gene segments were assigned by aligning CDR3 sequences to IMGT reference sequences. Each retained sequence needed at least a six-nucleotide match to both a V gene segment and a J gene segment. A rearrangement was called productive if the CDR3 had no stop codons and remained in frame with V and J, and every other rearrangement was called non-productive. Following IMGT convention, CDR3 was defined as the stretch from the second conserved V-encoded cysteine to the conserved J-encoded phenylalanine. In an earlier analysis of around 600 of the donors, sequences lacking an unambiguous match to a single V gene segment were excluded. In an earlier analysis of more than 500 of the donors, a V segment was called functional when productive rearrangements were above 56.7%, and segregating when the standard deviation between donors exceeded 5%. A statistical classification framework was built for diagnosing cytomegalovirus status from the catalog of TCR beta chain sequences. In a later analysis, V and J genes were assigned by comparing TCR nucleotide sequences against IMGT/GENE-DB human TR gene sequences. A later analysis assigned CDR3 sequences and most-parsimonious VDJ recombination scenarios with the TCRdist pipeline. In a later analysis, every TCR beta chain was defined by the combination of its CDR3 amino acid sequence and its V-gene family, and reads without a unique V-gene family were dropped. A later analysis removed several hundred highly shared, low-generation-probability nucleotide sequences to deal with suspected cross-contamination and a sequencing artifact. For each public chain, a later analysis derived a clonal expansion index from normalized ranks of inferred template counts within each repertoire. A later analysis computed generation probabilities with a VDJ recombination model fitted to out-of-frame rearrangements, and checked the results against IGoR. A later analysis scored TCR-TCR, TCR-HLA and TCR-CMV co-occurrence with hypergeometric tests, applying a repertoire-size bias correction to TCR pairs. False discovery rates were estimated in a later analysis by permuting HLA or CMV assignments 20 times. A later analysis grouped co-occurring TCRs with DBSCAN, adding TCRdist sequence similarity when clustering within HLA-allele-positive subsets. Co-occurrence clustering excluded repertoires with fewer than 30,000 or more than 120,000 public chains, plus five with anomalous nucleotide sharing. TCRdb's version of the immuneACCESS table is confined to in-frame rearrangements and falls short of the full clone set. An unresolved V gene accounts for under half of the shortfall where checked; the remainder is of unknown origin. V, J and clone size derive from that table, while D and trimming were established from the DNA sequence. In this sample the table shows some 150,000 clones, less than 80% of which occur a single time. Roughly 2.9% of the sample lies in the top ten.

This clonotype was obtained from a man between 35 and 55 years old in good health and CMV-seronegative. Sequences were obtained from PBMCs.

Here the CDR3 is given as CASSLAERGGYTF. Here is the DNA: TGTGCCAGCAGCTTAGCGGAACGGGGTGGCTACACCTTC. Rearrangement joined TRBV7-9 to TRBJ1-2; no D gene call is confident. Via the germline V gene (reference sequence), CDR1 is SEHNR and CDR2 FQNEAQ. The CDR3 runs 13 amino acids, cysteine and phenylalanine included. Only CDR3 DNA remains: 39 bases, in frame from the first base. The V and J ends are trimmed by 0 bases and 7 bases, leaving 9 bases between them.